This T cell receptor beta chain was obtained from a study of control samples from healthy donors and cancer patients. The data were produced by immunoSEQ multiplex PCR, yet TCRdb's version contains in-frame clones alone and is incomplete. The sample records 75,000 to 95,000 clones, approximately 84% being singletons. V shed 6 bases and J 5 bases; nucleotides not matched to a gene: 6. The CDR3 sequence is 15 residues long. Germline V gene data show CDR1 as SGHTA and CDR2 as FQGTGA. A few counts support this clone. The chain carries TRBV7-3 and TRBJ2-2; 10 nucleotides align to TRBD1. The TCR originated in a man aged 65 to 85 with lung cancer. Sequencing was done on a sample of PBMCs. The CDR3 DNA reads TGTGCCAGCAGGACGACAGGGGGCGCGACCGGGGAGCTGTTTTTT. Protein sequence: CASRTTGGATGELFF.